This T cell receptor beta chain appears in the sequencing data of a study of OX40 agonist ivuxolimab in advanced cancers. The CDR3 totals 15 residues. V lost 2 bases and J lost 5; bases outside the gene matches: 7. Per germline, CDR1 SGHDN and CDR2 FVKESK. The protocol was immunoSEQ multiplex PCR, while the TCRdb copy is restricted to in-frame clones and leaves out a portion. The sample carries around 100,000 clones, around 91% recorded once. The chain couples TRBV14 to TRBJ2-7; 9 nucleotides align to TRBD1. The sample here was CD4+ or CD8+ T cells sorted from blood, taken in a trial of the OX40 agonist ivuxolimab. The source is an adult with an advanced solid tumor such as melanoma, head and neck, liver or kidney cancer. Here the CDR3 DNA reads TGTGCCAGCAGCCAAATGGGACAGGGTTATCACGAGCAGTACTTC. Residues: CASSQMGQGYHEQYF. The full variable domain, rest sourced from reference TRBV14 and TRBJ2-7, is EAGVTQFPSHSVIEKGQTVTLRCDPISGHDNLYWYRRVMGKEIKFLLHFVKESKQDESGMPNNRFLAERTGGTYSTLKVQPAELEDSGVYFCASSQMGQGYHEQYFGPGTRLTVT.